This T cell receptor (beta chain) was observed in a study of T cells in women clearing cervical HPV infection. Study-wide findings and caveats: CIN3+ cases had significantly higher TCR richness than controls; evenness did not differ. TRBV6-7 relative abundance averaged roughly 0.1% in cases and approximately 0.15% in controls. Richness differences could reflect unmeasured T-cell content per sample.

TCR beta CDR3 amplified by multiplex PCR from roughly 1,100 ng genomic DNA. Some clones are missing from TCRdb's copy, which holds only in-frame ones; the method was immunoSEQ multiplex PCR. With about 40,000 clones in the sample, the ten largest clones hold about 8%. As concerns this clone: The antigen remains unidentified. The CDR3 end falls 3 residues outside the read, so it is completed with the germline J gene.

The CDR3 length is 15 residues. V was pared by 2 bases and J by 5 bases, with 4 bases of the junction left unmatched. From germline, CDR1 is SGHDT and CDR2 YYEEEE. The receptor comes from a woman between 18 and 69 years old with a cervical HPV16 infection that either progressed to CIN3+ or cleared (not recorded which). The chain has TRBV5-6 and TRBJ2-5; 12 nucleotides align to TRBD2. Sample: blood buffy coat. Partial CDR3 DNA: TGTGCCAGCAGCTTCACTAGCGGGGGGTTTGAGACC. Its translation: CASSFTSGGFET. Given in full, the CDR3 is CASSFTSGGFETQYF.